This TCR beta chain was sequenced during a study of radiation and T cells in renal cell carcinoma. Whole-study findings and limits: From baseline, blood top tumor clonotypes peaked at 2 weeks post-radiation. Baseline intratumoral clonotype presence is unknown without pretreatment biopsies.

Profiling relied on immunoSEQ multiplex PCR, and the TCRdb table lists in-frame clones only, not all of them. The data show over 55,000 clones, around 78% seen once. As concerns this clone: Antigen unknown.

The time point here: blood 2 weeks post-SBRT. Treatment described: 15 Gy SBRT to primary tumor, nephrectomy 4 weeks later. Clear cell pathology was present in this patient's renal cell carcinoma. The specimen was blood, collected from a patient whose treatment included radiotherapy and nephrectomy. The receptor's source is a man between 60 and 75 years old with renal cell carcinoma.

CDR3 residues: CASSFQKGGETQYF. CDR3 sequence (DNA): TGTGCCAGCAGTTTCCAAAAGGGCGGTGAGACCCAGTACTTC. The chain is built from TRBV27 and TRBJ2-5; unclear D gene. The CDR3 is 14 residues long. The V gene lost 3 bases and the J gene lost 5 bases, with 13 bases spanning the gap. Looked up from germline, CDR1 is MNHEY and CDR2 is SMNVEV (reference sequence).